Shown below are 28 T cell receptor beta chains from a single sample sequenced in a study of blood T cell repertoires in COVID-19. TCRdb's copy holds only in-frame clones and misses some; the assay was immunoSEQ multiplex PCR. The sample lists more than 120,000 clones; more than 70% were seen once. The sequenced material came from peripheral blood. These receptors came from a human donor in a cohort sampled during active COVID-19.

This clone was seen just once. The chain couples TRBV5-5 to TRBJ1-3; perhaps TRBD1 as D (6 bases). The CDR3 covers 13 residues. Germline V gives CDR1 SGHKS, CDR2 YYEKEE (reference sequence). V was clipped by 4 bases and J by 7 bases, with 12 bases between them. CDR3 nucleotide sequence: TGTGCCAGCAGCCCACAGGGCTTGAACACCATATATTTT. Translation: CASSPQGLNTIYF.

The V call is TRBV11-2, the J call TRBJ1-4; D unresolved. CDR1 and CDR2 from the germline V gene are SGHAT and FQNNGV. CDR3 length: 15 residues. The V end was cut by 2 bases, the J end by 0 bases, with 7 bases between. The CDR3 spells CASSLLYATNEKLFF. CDR3 nucleotides: TGTGCCAGCAGCTTACTCTATGCAACTAATGAAAAACTGTTTTTT.

In this sample, this clone turned up once. The chain is built from TRBV9 and TRBJ1-4, with D possibly TRBD1 on 5 matching bases. The CDR3 is 15 residues long. Looked up from germline, CDR1 is SGDLS and CDR2 is YYNGEE. With 3 bases removed from V and 4 bases from J, the gap between germline ends came to 13 bases. The CDR3 sequence: CASSARQSDNEKLFF. DNA for the CDR3: TGTGCCAGCAGCGCCCGACAGTCAGATAATGAAAAACTGTTTTTT. Combining the CDR3 with reference TRBV9 and TRBJ1-4 gives the whole variable domain DSGVTQTPKHLITATGQRVTLRCSPRSGDLSVYWYQQSLDQGLQFLIQYYNGEERAKGNILERFSAQQFPDLHSELNLSSLELGDSALYFCASSARQSDNEKLFFGSGTQLSVL.

The chain links TRBV5-4 to TRBJ1-2; 8 nucleotides agree with TRBD1. The CDR3 extends over 13 amino acids. Germline CDR1 is SGHNT and CDR2 is YYREEE (reference sequence). V gave up 4 bases and J gave up 5 bases; unmatched junction bases: 4. The chain's CDR3 is CASSRDRQYGYTF. As DNA, the CDR3 is TGTGCCAGCAGCAGGGACAGGCAATATGGCTACACCTTC.

The chain is built from TRBV14 and TRBJ2-3, with 9 bases lining up with TRBD1. CDR3 length: 15 residues. The germline gives CDR1 SGHDN, CDR2 FVKESK. V trimming: 1 base; J trimming: 5 bases; junction bases outside the gene matches: 4. CDR3: CASSQGDRVLDTQYF. CDR3 DNA: TGTGCCAGCAGCCAAGGGGACAGGGTGTTAGATACGCAGTATTTT.

This sequence joins TRBV19 and TRBJ1-1, with 10 bases aligning to TRBD1. The CDR3 extends over 16 amino acids. The trim removed 6 bases at V and 0 bases at J, leaving 7 bases unmatched. Germline values: CDR1 LNHDA, CDR2 SQIVND (reference sequence). This CDR3 reads CASRTRQGAMNTEAFF. The CDR3, as DNA: TGTGCCAGTAGGACGCGACAGGGGGCTATGAACACTGAAGCTTTCTTT.

This clone showed up just once. The V gene is TRBV18, the J gene TRBJ2-2; tentatively, D is TRBD1 (6 bases). Germline CDR1 is KGHSH and CDR2 is LQKENI. Trimming shortened V by 2 bases and J by 0 bases, and 16 bases separated the two germline ends. CDR3 length equals 18 residues. DNA for the CDR3: TGTGCCAGCTCACCATTCACCCGGGGACAAGCGAACACCGGGGAGCTGTTTTTT. As protein: CASSPFTRGQANTGELFF. The full variable domain, with the rest looked up from reference TRBV18 and TRBJ2-2, is NAGVMQNPRHLVRRRGQEARLRCSPMKGHSHVYWYRQLPEEGLKFMVYLQKENIIDESGMPKERFSAEFPKEGPSILRIQQVVRGDSAAYFCASSPFTRGQANTGELFFGEGSRLTVL.

The rearrangement uses TRBV7-2 and TRBJ2-7; 10 bases match TRBD1. V gave up 4 bases and J gave up 6 bases; unmatched junction bases: 9. Germline CDR1 is SGHTA and CDR2 is FQGNSA. This CDR3 spans 15 amino acids. The CDR3 DNA reads as TGTGCCAGCAGCTCAGGCTGGGACAGGGGCGTCGAGCAGTACTTC. It codes for CASSSGWDRGVEQYF. Combining the CDR3 with reference TRBV7-2 and TRBJ2-7 gives the whole variable domain GAGVSQSPSNKVTEKGKDVELRCDPISGHTALYWYRQSLGQGLEFLIYFQGNSAPDKSGLPSDRFSAERTGGSVSTLTIQRTQQEDSAVYLCASSSGWDRGVEQYFGPGTRLTVT.

This sequence joins TRBV5-4 and TRBJ2-4; 8 bases are shared with TRBD1. V shed 4 bases, J shed 9 bases, and the junction held 9 bases outside the gene matches. There are 14 residues in the CDR3. The germline V gene encodes CDR1 SGHNT and CDR2 YYREEE (reference sequence). The CDR3 region has the DNA TGTGCCAGCAGCCCTGGGACAGGCCCGGGCATTCAGTACTTC. Residues: CASSPGTGPGIQYF.

The genes are TRBV10-3 and TRBJ1-5; 7 nucleotides match TRBD1. The CDR3 has 14 amino acids. Germline CDR1 and CDR2: ENHRY and SYGVKD. Unmatched junction bases numbered 7, after V lost 4 bases and J lost 7 bases. This CDR3 reads CAISGAGGEQPQHF. CDR3 DNA sequence: TGTGCCATCAGTGGGGCAGGGGGAGAACAGCCCCAGCATTTT.

This chain uses TRBV5-1 with TRBJ2-3; the match to TRBD2 covers 9 bases. CDR1 SGHRS and CDR2 YFSETQ come from the germline V gene. CDR3 length equals 13 residues. Trimming removed 0 bases from V and 14 bases from J; junction bases left unmatched: 7. Written as DNA, the CDR3 is TGCGCCAGCAGCTTGGCTTTGCGGGGGGGCCCGTATTTT. Its translation: CASSLALRGGPYF.

The chain combines TRBV10-2 with TRBJ1-2; TRBD1 agrees at 7 bases. V was clipped by 3 bases and J by 4 bases; unmatched bases: 8. The CDR3 length is 15 residues. The germline V gene encodes CDR1 WSHSY and CDR2 SAAADI. The CDR3 sequence is CASSEETGMGYGYTF. Here the CDR3 DNA reads TGCGCCAGCAGTGAAGAGACAGGGATGGGCTATGGCTACACCTTC.

V and J are TRBV12-3 or TRBV12-4 and TRBJ2-5; D not resolved. This CDR3 is built from 11 residues. Trimming removed 3 bases at V and 5 bases at J, with 4 bases between. For the CDR3, the DNA is TGTGCCAGCAGTTTCGGGGAGACCCAGTACTTC. Translating it yields CASSFGETQYF.

CDR3 nucleotides: TGTGCCAGCAGCCACCCGGGACAGGGCAATGAAAAACTGTTTTTT. This sequence encodes CASSHPGQGNEKLFF. This chain links TRBV4-2 with TRBJ1-4, with 9 bases that match TRBD1. The V gene end was trimmed by 3 bases and the J gene end by 5 bases; junction bases not matched to a gene: 4. The CDR3 has 15 residues. The germline V gene encodes CDR1 LGHNA and CDR2 YNFKEQ.

The genes are TRBV21-1 and TRBJ2-7; TRBD2 reflects the table's D call only, with no check against the DNA. TRBV21-1 is a recognized pseudogene. CDR3 length: 15 residues. In nucleotides, the CDR3 is TGTGCCAGCAGCAAAATCGTAAGGAGCTCCTACGAGCAGTACTTC. Residues: CASSKIVRSSYEQYF.

This chain joins TRBV2 and TRBJ1-6; TRBD1 matches 8 bases. V gave up 3 bases and J gave up 5 bases; unmatched junction bases: 3. Looked up from germline, CDR1 is SNHLY and CDR2 is FYNNEI. This CDR3 is built from 15 residues. The CDR3 sequence: CASSDRGLDNSPLHF. CDR3 sequence (DNA): TGTGCCAGCAGTGACAGGGGGCTGGATAATTCACCCCTCCACTTT.

The CDR3 reads CATGGVSNSPLHF. CDR3 nucleotide sequence: TGTGCCACCGGCGGGGTGAGTAATTCACCCCTCCACTTT. The chain joins TRBV19 to TRBJ1-6; D is undetermined. CDR3 length equals 13 residues. V dropped 10 bases and J dropped 6 bases, with 13 bases sitting between them. Germline assignment: CDR1 LNHDA and CDR2 SQIVND (reference sequence).

A few counts support this clone. The chain links TRBV7-2 to TRBJ1-5, with 11 bases identical to TRBD1. CDR3 length: 18 amino acids. The V and J ends lost 5 bases and 2 bases, in that order; junction bases with no gene match: 11. CDR1 and CDR2 from the germline V gene are SGHTA and FQGNSA. The CDR3 DNA is TGTGCCAGCAGCCCCCCTAGGTGGACAGGGGGCGGCAATCAGCCCCAGCATTTT. Amino acids: CASSPPRWTGGGNQPQHF.

This chain connects TRBV5-3 to TRBJ1-2; 7 nucleotides line up with TRBD1. TRBV5-3 is an ORF, and what it does is uncertain. J was trimmed by 2 bases and V by 4 bases; bases with no gene match: 5. The CDR3 runs 14 residues. CDR3 protein: CARSRQGSNYGYTF. In DNA form, the CDR3 reads TGTGCCAGAAGCCGACAGGGATCGAACTATGGCTACACCTTC.

The V and J genes are TRBV25-1 and TRBJ2-4; 9 bases match TRBD1. The CDR3 extends over 14 amino acids. V dropped 4 bases and J dropped 5; count of bases not matched to a gene: 3. Germline CDR1 MGHDK, CDR2 SYGVNS. CDR3 nucleotide sequence: TGTGCCAGCAGTGCCACAGGGGGCCAAAACATTCAGTACTTC. It translates to CASSATGGQNIQYF.

The gene calls are TRBV3-1 (or the pseudogene TRBV3-2) and TRBJ1-2, with a weak D call TRBD1 (5 bases). V lost 1 base and J 7 bases, leaving 7 bases between the germline ends. Germline V gene lookup returns CDR1 LGHDT and CDR2 YNNKEL (reference sequence). This CDR3 has 12 residues. The CDR3: CASSQGQGGYTF. CDR3 sequence (DNA): TGTGCCAGCAGCCAAGGGCAGGGTGGCTACACCTTC.

This chain joins TRBV7-2 and TRBJ2-7; perhaps TRBD1 as D (6 bases). V was shortened by 6 bases and J by 5 bases, with 14 bases between the two germline ends. Germline CDR1 reads SGHTA; CDR2 reads FQGNSA. CDR3 length equals 13 residues. DNA of the CDR3: TGTGCCAGCAGGCTAACAGGGTTTGACGAGCAGTACTTC. This codes for CASRLTGFDEQYF.

The V call is TRBV7-2, the J call TRBJ1-5; 8 nucleotides match TRBD1. V lost 5 bases to trimming and J lost 4 bases; unmatched junction nucleotides: 7. The CDR3 is 15 amino acids. Looked up from germline, CDR1 is SGHTA and CDR2 is FQGNSA. In DNA form, the CDR3 reads TGTGCCAGCAGCATCGGACAGGGAATGAATCAGCCCCAGCATTTT. Protein: CASSIGQGMNQPQHF.

This chain uses TRBV18 with TRBJ2-5, with D hard to call. Trimming left V 5 bases short and J 2 bases short, with 12 bases between. The CDR3 totals 14 residues. Germline V gene lookup returns CDR1 KGHSH and CDR2 LQKENI. The CDR3, as DNA: TGTGCCAGCTCAGCGGAACACCCGCAAGAGACCCAGTACTTC. Translation gives CASSAEHPQETQYF.

The chain recombines TRBV27 with TRBJ2-1; 7 bases are a match to TRBD1. Germline CDR1 reads MNHEY; CDR2 reads SMNVEV (reference sequence). J gave up 3 bases and V 2 bases, and 4 bases lay outside the gene matches. This CDR3 region has 15 residues. The CDR3 here is CASSLLGGVYNEQFF. The CDR3 DNA reads TGTGCCAGCAGTTTACTAGGGGGCGTCTACAATGAGCAGTTCTTC.

V and J are TRBV19 and TRBJ1-5; 8 bases fit TRBD1. Germline CDR1 and CDR2: LNHDA and SQIVND (reference sequence). With 5 bases clipped from V and 1 base from J, the junction kept 4 bases outside the gene matches. The CDR3 has 15 amino acids. The CDR3 region is CASSFQGASNQPQHF. In DNA form, the CDR3 reads TGTGCCAGTAGTTTCCAGGGGGCAAGCAATCAGCCCCAGCATTTT.

CDR3 in amino acids: CASSLGRQALNTGELFF. The CDR3 nucleotides read TGTGCCAGCAGCTTGGGCAGACAGGCGTTAAACACCGGGGAGCTGTTTTTT. The gene calls are TRBV5-6 and TRBJ2-2; possible D gene TRBD1, 6 bases. Germline V gene data show CDR1 as SGHDT and CDR2 as YYEEEE. This CDR3 has 17 residues. V was trimmed by 0 bases and J by 2 bases, leaving 14 bases between them. Full variable domain (missing parts from reference TRBV5-6 and TRBJ2-2): DAGVTQSPTHLIKTRGQQVTLRCSPKSGHDTVSWYQQALGQGPQFIFQYYEEEERQRGNFPDRFSGHQFPNYSSELNVNALLLGDSALYLCASSLGRQALNTGELFFGEGSRLTVL.

This clone has just one count. This sequence joins TRBV11-3 and TRBJ1-2, with a weak D call TRBD1 (5 bases). The CDR3 consists of 12 residues. The germline V and J ends were trimmed by 2 bases and 8 bases, with 9 bases remaining between them. Germline V lookup: CDR1 SGHNT, CDR2 YENEEA. The CDR3 sequence: CASSLSGDGYTF. CDR3 coding DNA: TGTGCCAGCAGCTTATCGGGGGACGGCTACACCTTC.